This TCR beta chain was found in a study of shared clonotypes between healthy human individuals. The study, taken as a whole, reports: Tissue TCR repertoires likely differ from these blood-only repertoires.

As regards this clone: Its target is not known.

Germline V gene sequence: CDR1 SEHNR, CDR2 FQNEAQ (reference sequence). V lost 2 bases to trimming and J lost 0 bases, with 4 bases between them. The CDR3 is 13 residues long. Clones were read by immunoSEQ multiplex PCR, and TCRdb kept only the in-frame ones, dropping some. The table shows 2.3 million or so clones, with approximately 95% occurring only once. The chain couples TRBV7-9 to TRBJ1-2; D not certain. The receptor comes from a man aged 18 to 30 in good health. Some clones in this sample may be carry-over from other donors' samples. The sample was naive CD4+ T cells from PBMCs. Subset here: CD45RA+ positively selected. The CDR3 nucleotides are TGTGCCAGCAGCTTACGGTCTAACTATGGCTACACCTTC. Translating it yields CASSLRSNYGYTF.